This passage covers 30 T cell receptor beta chains from one sample sequenced in a study of B cell selection in AIRE deficiency. Sorting defined conventional CD4 T cells as CD4+CD127+. Some clones are missing from TCRdb's copy, which holds only in-frame ones; the method was immunoSEQ multiplex PCR. The sample lists some 25,000 clones; roughly 96% were seen once. Material: CD4+CD127+ conventional T cells sorted from PBMCs. The receptors originated from a human donor in good health.

This chain uses TRBV28 with TRBJ2-3; 8 nucleotides match TRBD1. J gave up 2 bases and V 5 bases, and 9 bases lay outside the gene matches. Germline V gene sequence: CDR1 MDHEN, CDR2 SYDVKM. This CDR3 spans 16 amino acids. The CDR3 is CASSLQTGASTDTQYF. In nucleotides, the CDR3 is TGTGCCAGCAGTCTCCAGACAGGGGCCTCCACAGATACGCAGTATTTT.

V and J are TRBV5-5 and TRBJ2-1; either TRBD1 or TRBD2 may fit D (5 bases each). The V and J ends lost 4 bases and 6 bases respectively, with 11 bases between them. Germline V lookup: CDR1 SGHKS, CDR2 YYEKEE (reference sequence). CDR3 length: 13 residues. CDR3 DNA: TGTGCCAGCAGCCCATGGGACGTCAATGAGCAGTTCTTC. This translates into CASSPWDVNEQFF.

In this sample, this clone turned up once. The gene calls are TRBV27 and TRBJ1-4; D perhaps matches TRBD1 (5 bases). Trimming shortened V by 8 bases and J by 4 bases, and 17 bases separated the two germline ends. Germline assignment: CDR1 MNHEY and CDR2 SMNVEV (reference sequence). CDR3 length: 15 residues. CDR3: CASRTQGLRNEKLFF. CDR3 in DNA: TGTGCCAGCCGAACTCAGGGACTGCGTAATGAAAAACTGTTTTTT.

The genes are TRBV15 and TRBJ2-1; D possibly matches TRBD1 or TRBD2 (5 bases each). This CDR3 is 19 amino acids long. Germline lookup yields CDR1 LNHNV and CDR2 YYDKDF (reference sequence). Trimming removed 1 base from V and 1 base from J, with 20 bases in between. CDR3 DNA: TGTGCCACCAGCAGAGGATTGGGACGGATAGGTTCATCCTACAATGAGCAGTTCTTC. Its protein product is CATSRGLGRIGSSYNEQFF.

V gene TRBV6-1 combines with J gene TRBJ2-1; 8 positions match TRBD2. J was trimmed by 5 bases and V by 7 bases; bases with no gene match: 10. The V gene's germline CDR1 is MNHNS and CDR2 SASEGT. The CDR3 runs 15 residues. The CDR3 is CASTSGVAGNNEQFF. CDR3 nucleotides: TGTGCCAGCACCTCCGGGGTAGCGGGGAACAATGAGCAGTTCTTC.

This chain links TRBV27 with TRBJ1-1; the D gene is possibly TRBD1 (5 bases). The CDR3 runs 15 residues. Trimming cost V 5 bases and J 1 base, with 14 bases left between them. Germline values: CDR1 MNHEY, CDR2 SMNVEV (reference sequence). The CDR3 DNA reads TGTGCCAGCAGTAAACAGACAGTGGGGAACACTGAAGCTTTCTTT. Its protein product is CASSKQTVGNTEAFF.

This sequence joins TRBV2 and TRBJ2-7, with D tentatively TRBD1 (6 bases). Trimming stripped 6 bases from V and 3 bases from J, with 18 bases between. Germline V lookup: CDR1 SNHLY, CDR2 FYNNEI. The CDR3 loop spans 15 amino acids. This chain's CDR3 is CASSPTGTTYYEQYF. The CDR3 DNA sequence: TGTGCCAGCAGCCCAACCGGGACAACGTACTACGAGCAGTACTTC.

The gene calls are TRBV4-2 and TRBJ2-1; 14 bases agree with TRBD2. This CDR3 contains 18 residues. The germline CDR1 and CDR2 sequences are LGHNA and YNFKEQ. V was pared by 4 bases and J by 9 bases, with 14 bases of the junction left unmatched. CDR3 protein: CASSLTSGGASYPSEQFF. The CDR3, as DNA: TGTGCCAGCAGCCTGACTAGCGGGGGGGCCTCCTACCCGAGTGAGCAGTTCTTC.

The chain links TRBV7-2 to TRBJ1-5; D unclear. V lost 5 bases to trimming and J lost 4 bases, with 15 bases between them. Germline lookup yields CDR1 SGHTA and CDR2 FQGNSA. The CDR3 runs to 15 residues. The CDR3 region is CASSPWAGSNQPQHF. The CDR3 nucleotides read TGTGCCAGCAGCCCCTGGGCGGGTTCAAATCAGCCCCAGCATTTT.

The chain carries TRBV19 and TRBJ1-4; D not resolved. The CDR3 extends over 16 amino acids. The V gene lost 1 base and the J gene lost 4 bases, with 13 bases spanning the gap. The germline V gene has CDR1 LNHDA and CDR2 SQIVND (reference sequence). Here the CDR3 reads CASSIGGRRDNEKLFF. Here the CDR3 DNA reads TGTGCCAGTAGTATAGGAGGCAGGAGGGATAATGAAAAACTGTTTTTT.

The rearrangement uses TRBV15 and TRBJ1-1; D is perhaps TRBD1 (5 bases). Germline V gene lookup returns CDR1 LNHNV and CDR2 YYDKDF (reference sequence). This CDR3 spans 15 amino acids. V dropped 3 bases and J dropped 5 bases, with 16 bases sitting between them. DNA of the CDR3: TGTGCCACCAGCAGTCGGGTGGGAGGGGTGACTGAAGCTTTCTTT. Its translation: CATSSRVGGVTEAFF.

The chain uses TRBV18 and TRBJ1-1; TRBD1 is a possible D gene (5 bases). Germline CDR1 is KGHSH and CDR2 is LQKENI. V lost 3 bases, J lost 1 base, and 15 bases lay in between. CDR3 size: 16 residues. DNA for the CDR3: TGTGCCAGCTCACCTACCCCAGGGACCACGAACACTGAAGCTTTCTTT. Translated: CASSPTPGTTNTEAFF.

CDR3 in amino acids: CASSLEYGIGEETQYF. For the CDR3, the DNA is TGTGCCAGCAGCTTAGAATATGGGATAGGAGAAGAGACCCAGTACTTC. This sequence joins TRBV7-2 and TRBJ2-5; D unclear. The germline V and J ends were trimmed by 1 base and 3 bases, with 15 bases remaining between them. This CDR3 has 16 amino acids. The germline V gene has CDR1 SGHTA and CDR2 FQGNSA. Looking up the rest from reference TRBV7-2 and TRBJ2-5 gives the full variable domain: GAGVSQSPSNKVTEKGKDVELRCDPISGHTALYWYRQSLGQGLEFLIYFQGNSAPDKSGLPSDRFSAERTGGSVSTLTIQRTQQEDSAVYLCASSLEYGIGEETQYFGPGTRLLVL.

Only one count was recorded for this clone. The chain couples TRBV18 to TRBJ1-5, with D maybe TRBD1 (6 bases). Trimming removed 6 bases at V and 4 bases at J, with 10 bases between. Germline lookup yields CDR1 KGHSH and CDR2 LQKENI. The CDR3 extends over 13 amino acids. The CDR3 coding sequence is TGTGCCAGCTCCCCGACAGGTAATCAGCCCCAGCATTTT. The encoded protein is CASSPTGNQPQHF.

This sequence joins TRBV15 and TRBJ1-5; 7 nucleotides align to TRBD1. Germline trimming cut 0 bases from V and 7 bases from J; bases unmatched to any gene: 12. CDR3 length equals 17 residues. The V gene's germline CDR1 is LNHNV and CDR2 YYDKDF (reference sequence). The CDR3: CATSRDLTGSSGQPQHF. CDR3 coding DNA: TGTGCCACCAGCAGAGACCTGACAGGGAGCAGCGGGCAGCCCCAGCATTTT.

The chain combines TRBV7-9 with TRBJ2-7, with TRBD1 matching over 9 bases. The V and J ends lost 3 bases and 9 bases, in that order; junction bases with no gene match: 9. Germline V CDR1 and CDR2: SEHNR, FQNEAQ (reference sequence). There are 14 residues in the CDR3. The CDR3 DNA is TGTGCCAGCAGCTTTGGGACAGGGTTAGTGGGGCAGTACTTC. It specifies CASSFGTGLVGQYF.

V gene TRBV7-2 combines with J gene TRBJ2-5, with 7 bases matching TRBD2. J lost 2 bases, V lost 5 bases, and 2 bases had no gene match. Germline assignment: CDR1 SGHTA and CDR2 FQGNSA. The CDR3 covers 13 residues. The CDR3 spells CASSRTRQETQYF. The CDR3 DNA is TGTGCCAGCAGCCGGACTAGACAAGAGACCCAGTACTTC.

This chain uses TRBV2 with TRBJ1-2; no clear D. Germline V CDR1 and CDR2: SNHLY, FYNNEI. V lost 3 bases and J lost 4, with 9 bases in between. The CDR3 consists of 13 residues. The chain's CDR3 is CASSEWRIYGYTF. As DNA, the CDR3 is TGTGCCAGCAGTGAGTGGCGGATCTATGGCTACACCTTC.

The chain uses TRBV27 and TRBJ1-1, with TRBD1 matching over 7 bases. This CDR3 has 13 residues. Germline V gene data show CDR1 as MNHEY and CDR2 as SMNVEV (reference sequence). Trimming removed 0 bases from V and 9 bases from J; junction bases left unmatched: 4. The CDR3, as DNA: TGTGCCAGCAGTTTATCGAGGGACAGTAAAGCTTTCTTT. Protein: CASSLSRDSKAFF.

The V gene is TRBV18, the J gene TRBJ1-1, with D possibly TRBD1 on 5 matching bases. Germline assignment: CDR1 KGHSH and CDR2 LQKENI. The V end was cut by 3 bases, the J end by 1 base, with 9 bases between. There are 14 residues in the CDR3. The CDR3 DNA reads TGTGCCAGCTCACCGGACAAACAGAACACTGAAGCTTTCTTT. Translated, it gives CASSPDKQNTEAFF.

J is TRBJ2-7 and V is TRBV6-5, with TRBD1 matching over 8 bases. CDR1 MNHEY and CDR2 SVGAGI come from the germline V gene. The CDR3 runs 10 residues. V lost 8 bases, J lost 9 bases, and 3 bases stayed unmatched. CDR3 protein: CASGQGRQYF. The DNA for the CDR3 is TGTGCCAGCGGACAGGGACGGCAGTACTTC.

The chain employs TRBV6-5 and TRBJ1-4, with 9 bases identical to TRBD1. The CDR3 is 13 residues long. After removal of 10 bases from V and 5 bases from J, the junction contained 5 bases not matched to a gene. Germline CDR1 and CDR2: MNHEY and SVGAGI. CDR3 bases: TGTGCCACCGCCGGGACAGGGAATGAAAAACTGTTTTTT. As protein: CATAGTGNEKLFF.

The chain has TRBV4-3 and TRBJ2-3; 8 bases are a match to TRBD2. The germline V gene has CDR1 LGHNA and CDR2 YSLEER. V lost 0 bases, J lost 8 bases, and 22 bases stayed unmatched. The CDR3 extends over 20 amino acids. This CDR3 reads CASSQDYPGGAAGNLGTQYF. The DNA for the CDR3 is TGCGCCAGCAGCCAAGATTATCCGGGGGGGGCCGCGGGGAATTTGGGTACGCAGTATTTT.

This clone has only one observation. V gene TRBV29-1 combines with J gene TRBJ2-5; weak D call: TRBD1 (5 bases). Trimming pared 4 bases from V and 2 bases from J, leaving 8 bases between. CDR1 and CDR2 from the germline V gene are SQVTM and ANQGSEA. This CDR3 contains 12 residues. The CDR3 sequence: CSVGTNQETQYF. The DNA of the CDR3 is TGCAGCGTTGGGACAAATCAAGAGACCCAGTACTTC.

The count of this clone is one. The chain employs TRBV30 and TRBJ1-5; tentatively, D is TRBD1 (5 bases). Trimming took 1 base from V and 1 from J, leaving 8 bases between them. The CDR3 spans 14 residues. Germline CDR1 GTSNPN, CDR2 SVGIG (reference sequence). CDR3 nucleotides: TGTGCCTGGAGTGCCAGGGCGAGCAATCAGCCCCAGCATTTT. This gives the protein CAWSARASNQPQHF.

This chain links TRBV5-8 with TRBJ1-4; D is ambiguous. Trimming pared 6 bases from V and 0 bases from J, leaving 15 bases between. Germline V gene data show CDR1 as SGHTS and CDR2 as YDEGEE. The CDR3 runs to 16 residues. The DNA of the CDR3 is TGTGCCAGCACCCTTGGAGGTGCCTCAACTAATGAAAAACTGTTTTTT. Its protein is CASTLGGASTNEKLFF.

The gene calls are TRBV18 and TRBJ2-3; D is undetermined. The germline V gene encodes CDR1 KGHSH and CDR2 LQKENI. V was trimmed by 0 bases and J by 6 bases, leaving 10 bases between them. The CDR3 length is 14 residues. CDR3 sequence: CASSPPVSLDTQYF. DNA for the CDR3: TGTGCCAGCTCACCACCGGTTAGTCTGGATACGCAGTATTTT.

This clone was recorded once. The chain has TRBV9 and TRBJ1-3; D ambiguous. The CDR3 has 15 amino acids. The V end was cut by 3 bases, the J end by 0 bases, with 10 bases between. The germline gives CDR1 SGDLS, CDR2 YYNGEE. The DNA for the CDR3 is TGTGCCAGCAGCGCCGCCCCGAGCTCTGGAAACACCATATATTTT. Translation gives CASSAAPSSGNTIYF.

The chain employs TRBV10-3 and TRBJ1-1; no clear D gene. V was cut by 3 bases and J by 0 bases, with 14 bases left in between. Germline V lookup: CDR1 ENHRY, CDR2 SYGVKD. CDR3 length: 16 amino acids. This chain's CDR3 is CAISDDKKRMNTEAFF. CDR3 DNA sequence: TGTGCCATCAGTGACGACAAGAAGCGAATGAACACTGAAGCTTTCTTT.

The genes are TRBV10-1 and TRBJ1-2; no definite D call. Germline lookup yields CDR1 WNHNN and CDR2 SYGVQD (reference sequence). CDR3 size: 13 residues. V lost 6 bases, J lost 4 bases, and 12 bases lay in between. As DNA, the CDR3 is TGCGCCAGCAGCCCGGGATGGACCTATGGCTACACCTTC. It translates to CASSPGWTYGYTF.